The rows below give T cell receptor beta chains drawn from one sample of a study of blood T cell repertoires in COVID-19. The assay was immunoSEQ multiplex PCR, and TCRdb's table has in-frame clones only and misses some. The data show some 140,000 clones, about 85% seen once. Material: peripheral blood. These receptors originate from a human donor in a cohort sampled during active COVID-19. Each CDR3 is given with its conserved first and last residue. D genes are given only for firm matches. Only part of the rows carry a size: once, few, many, or a class if the clone is expanded.

clone size	V gene	J gene	D gene	CDR3 DNA	CDR3 protein
.	TRBV19	TRBJ2-2	TRBD2	TGTGCCAGTAGTATACTAGCGGGGAACACCGGGGAGCTGTTTTTT	CASSILAGNTGELFF
.	TRBV5-6	TRBJ1-1	.	TGTGCCAGCAGCTTGGACCTTAGAGGGTCAGATTGGACTGAAGCTTTCTTT	CASSLDLRGSDWTEAFF
few	TRBV5-1	TRBJ1-1	.	TGCGCCAGCAGCTTGGACGGGGGAGGCACTGAAGCTTTCTTT	CASSLDGGGTEAFF
.	TRBV6-2/TRBV6-3	TRBJ2-7	.	TGTGCCAGCAGTTACCTAAGCCGGGACAAACCCTACGAGCAGTACTTC	CASSYLSRDKPYEQYF
.	TRBV11-2	TRBJ2-3	.	TGTGCCAGCAGCCTAAAGCTCATGGGTGGGCAATCAGATACGCAGTATTTT	CASSLKLMGGQSDTQYF
.	TRBV10-2	TRBJ2-3	TRBD2	TGCGCCAGCGCGTCTAGCGGTACGAAGGGAGATACGCAGTATTTT	CASASSGTKGDTQYF
.	TRBV7-8	TRBJ1-2	.	TGTGCCAGCAGCTTAGCGTTTGGAGGGGCTAACTATGGCTACACCTTC	CASSLAFGGANYGYTF
.	TRBV10-3	TRBJ1-4	.	TGTGCCATCAGTGCCCGTAATGAAAAACTGTTTTTT	CAISARNEKLFF
.	TRBV5-6	TRBJ2-5	TRBD2	TGTGCCAGCACCCGGGGAGGGGAGACCCAGTACTTC	CASTRGGETQYF
.	TRBV24-1	TRBJ2-1	TRBD2	TGTGCCACCAGTGCCAGCGGGGGGTACAATGAGCAGTTCTTC	CATSASGGYNEQFF
.	TRBV19	TRBJ2-2	.	TGTGCCAGTACCACGATGGGGGGGCACGGGGAGCTGTTTTTT	CASTTMGGHGELFF
once	TRBV6-1	TRBJ1-1	TRBD1	TGTGCCAGCAGTGAGACAGGGTCGTACACTGAAGCTTTCTTT	CASSETGSYTEAFF
.	TRBV7-9	TRBJ2-3	.	TGTGCCAGCAGCCGCGGGACAGATTTCACAGATACGCAGTATTTT	CASSRGTDFTDTQYF
.	TRBV5-6	TRBJ1-3	.	TGTGCCAGCAGCTTGGAACTAGGTCTTGCGGGAAACACCATATATTTT	CASSLELGLAGNTIYF
.	TRBV6-7	TRBJ1-5	.	TGTGCCAGCAGTAAAAGGGGCCCTCAGCCCCAGCATTTT	CASSKRGPQPQHF
.	TRBV25-1	TRBJ2-5	.	TGTGCCAGCAGTGAGTCGATAGGGGTAAGAGAGACCCAGTACTTC	CASSESIGVRETQYF
.	TRBV6-1	TRBJ1-4	.	TGTGCCAGCAGTGAATGGCGGCCCGAACCCGATGAAAAACTGTTTTTT	CASSEWRPEPDEKLFF
once	TRBV7-2	TRBJ2-3	.	TGTGCCAGCAGCTTAGATTACGGCGGGTTGGATACGCAGTATTTT	CASSLDYGGLDTQYF
.	TRBV5-1	TRBJ2-7	TRBD2	TGCGCCAGCAGCTTCGCGGGGGGCGGCTACGAGCAGTACTTC	CASSFAGGGYEQYF
.	TRBV5-5	TRBJ1-5	TRBD1	TGTGCCAGCAGCCGGGGGACAGGGGGCTTGAGTCAGCCCCAGCATTTT	CASSRGTGGLSQPQHF
.	TRBV7-2	TRBJ1-1	TRBD1	TGTGCCAGCAGCTTAGAGACAGGGGGGTTGAACACTGAAGCTTTCTTT	CASSLETGGLNTEAFF
.	TRBV6-6	TRBJ2-7	TRBD2	TGTGCCAGCAGCAGACAGACCTTCACTAGCGACGAGCAGTACTTC	CASSRQTFTSDEQYF
.	TRBV6-1	TRBJ2-1	.	TGTGCCAGCAGGGAAGGAGGGTTTTGGTTGAATGAGCAGTTCTTC	CASREGGFWLNEQFF
.	TRBV27	TRBJ2-1	.	TGTGCCAGCAGTTTATCGGGGCGGACACGTAGCGAGCAGTTCTTC	CASSLSGRTRSEQFF
.	TRBV24-1	TRBJ1-2	TRBD1	TGTGCCACCAGTGATGCCGGGACAGCCTATGGCTACACCTTC	CATSDAGTAYGYTF
.	TRBV7-8	TRBJ2-7	.	TGTGCCAGCAGCTTAATGGGACAACAGGAATCCTACGAGCAGTACTTC	CASSLMGQQESYEQYF
.	TRBV18	TRBJ2-1	TRBD2	TGTGCCAGCTCACTACCTGGGACTAAATCGCGGGAGAGCTCCTACAATGAGCAGTTCTTC	CASSLPGTKSRESSYNEQFF
.	TRBV10-3	TRBJ1-2	TRBD1	TGTGCCACGGGACAGGGTATAGAGAATGGCTACACCTTC	CATGQGIENGYTF
.	TRBV5-1	TRBJ2-5	TRBD2	TGCGCCAGCTACAGACTAGCGGGGGGAAATGGGCAAGAGACCCAGTACTTC	CASYRLAGGNGQETQYF
.	TRBV19	TRBJ2-3	.	TGTGCCAGTAGTATAGGACAAACCAGCACAGATACGCAGTATTTT	CASSIGQTSTDTQYF
.	TRBV3-1/TRBV3-2	TRBJ1-2	.	TGTGCCAGCAGGCCCGCATCGGGGTATGGCTACACCTTC	CASRPASGYGYTF
few	TRBV7-2	TRBJ2-3	.	TGTGCCAGCAGCTTAGTACACTCCGGGGGAGCCACAGATACGCAGTATTTT	CASSLVHSGGATDTQYF
.	TRBV4-3	TRBJ1-5	.	TGCGCCAGCAGCCAAGAATGGACAGATAATCAGCCCCAGCATTTT	CASSQEWTDNQPQHF
.	TRBV10-1	TRBJ2-2	TRBD1	TGCGCCAGCAGTGACAGGGGGCGACGCACCGGGGAGCTGTTTTTT	CASSDRGRRTGELFF
.	TRBV5-1	TRBJ2-1	TRBD2	TGCGCCAGCAGCTTGATACTAGCGGGTAATGAGCAGTTCTTC	CASSLILAGNEQFF
.	TRBV6-6	TRBJ2-3	.	TGTGCCAGCAAGGACTACCAAACAGATACGCAGTATTTT	CASKDYQTDTQYF
.	TRBV2	TRBJ1-2	TRBD1	TGTGCCAGCAGTGTTGGACAGGGCGACTATGGCTACACCTTC	CASSVGQGDYGYTF
.	TRBV30	TRBJ2-1	TRBD2	TGTGCCTGGAGATTCAACAGGGCTAGCGGGATGGGTGAGCAGTTCTTC	CAWRFNRASGMGEQFF
.	TRBV27	TRBJ1-1	.	TGTGCCAGCAGTGACAGGATAAACACTGAAGCTTTCTTT	CASSDRINTEAFF
.	TRBV6-2/TRBV6-3	TRBJ2-2	.	TGTGCCAGCAGTTACGGGCGACCCGGGGAGCTGTTTTTT	CASSYGRPGELFF
.	TRBV6-5	TRBJ1-2	TRBD1	TGTGCCAGCAGTTACAGCACAGGGGGTGGCTACACCTTC	CASSYSTGGGYTF
.	TRBV18	TRBJ1-6	.	TGTGCCAGCTCTCGCGGAGACGGCGGTAATTCACCCCTCCACTTT	CASSRGDGGNSPLHF
.	TRBV24-1	TRBJ2-2	TRBD1	TGTGCCACCAGTTCCCCAACCGGGACAGGTAGCGGGGAGCTGTTTTTT	CATSSPTGTGSGELFF
.	TRBV7-6	TRBJ2-1	TRBD2	TGTGCCAGCAGCCGGAGACTAGCGGGAGGAGGCCGATTGAGCTCCTACAATGAGCAGTTCTTC	CASSRRLAGGGRLSSYNEQFF
.	TRBV18	TRBJ2-7	.	TGTGCCAGCTCACCACCGCAGACTAGCTACGAGCAGTACTTC	CASSPPQTSYEQYF
.	TRBV6-2/TRBV6-3	TRBJ1-2	.	TGTGCCAGCAGTTATTTAGACCGTCGGGGGGCCAATGGCTACACCTTC	CASSYLDRRGANGYTF
.	TRBV19	TRBJ2-5	.	TGTGCCAGTCAGGGTTCGGTCGGCCGGGAGACCCAGTACTTC	CASQGSVGRETQYF
.	TRBV19	TRBJ1-2	TRBD1	TGTGCCAGTAGTACTGATAGGACAGGAAACTATGGCTACACCTTC	CASSTDRTGNYGYTF
few	TRBV5-1	TRBJ1-1	.	TGCGCCAGCAGCTCCTTAGCGGGGATTTCGGGGGCTGAAGCTTTCTTT	CASSSLAGISGAEAFF
.	TRBV19	TRBJ2-5	TRBD2	TGTGCCAGTAGTATTGCGGCTAGCGGGAGTATCGGGGTTGAGACCCAGTACTTC	CASSIAASGSIGVETQYF
.	TRBV5-1	TRBJ2-5	.	TGCGCCAGCAGCTTGGCGCAGACACAGGGGACCCAGTACTTC	CASSLAQTQGTQYF
.	TRBV12-5	TRBJ2-1	.	TGTGCTAGTGGTTTGGTCGGGGGAACCTACAATGAGCAGTTCTTC	CASGLVGGTYNEQFF
.	TRBV4-1	TRBJ2-3	TRBD2	TGCGCCAGCAGCCAAGATGGGGGGGGGACTTTCCTAGATACGCAGTATTTT	CASSQDGGGTFLDTQYF
.	TRBV6-5	TRBJ1-1	TRBD1	TGTGCCAGCAGTACAACCGCGACAGGGGCCAGTGAAGCTTTCTTT	CASSTTATGASEAFF